This section outlines one T cell receptor (beta chain) sequence together with its context. The antigen remains undetermined. MiXCR, applied by TCRdb to the 5' RACE reads, yields one record per CDR3 protein. The sample records 200,000 to 250,000 distinct CDR3 sequences, 9.5% being singletons. V was clipped by 3 bases and J by 2 bases, with 15 bases between them. CDR1 is LNHNV and CDR2 is YYDKDF in the germline V gene (reference sequence). This CDR3 has 16 residues. This sample is part of a study of T-cell memory formation after mild COVID-19. General study findings and limits: Memory from before infection featured some responding clones, which suggests cross-reactive memory joined.

This TCR came from a man between 18 and 35 years old who had mild COVID-19 (a few samples of this study predate the infection). Cell type and time point are not known. V and J are TRBV15 and TRBJ2-3, with a possible D match to TRBD1 (6 bases). Sequenced: PBMCs or a T cell subset sorted from them (not recorded which). This chain's CDR3 is CATSSPRGSVTDTQYF. The CDR3 DNA follows: TGTGCCACCAGCAGCCCAAGGGGGAGTGTCACAGATACGCAGTATTTT.